Listed here are 8 T cell receptor beta chains from one sample, sequenced in a study of T-cell reconstitution after alpha-beta-depleted transplantation in children. Unique molecular identifiers were used in preparing the TCRbeta library. TCRdb analysed the PCR reads with MiXCR anew, one entry per CDR3 protein. The profile shows more than 250,000 distinct CDR3 sequences, about 10% of them singletons. This specimen was PBMCs from the stem cell graft donor, taken from the stem cell graft. The origin of the receptors is a human donor who donated a stem cell graft to a child with SCID.

As concerns this clonotype: A read error may be the cause here, since a much bigger clone is one base away. This chain links TRBV6-5 with TRBJ2-7; D possibly corresponds to TRBD1 (5 bases). CDR3 size: 14 residues. In germline, CDR1 is MNHEY, CDR2 SVGAGI. The CDR3 sequence: CACSSPGFKYEQYF. The CDR3 DNA follows: TGTGCCTGCAGTTCACCAGGGTTTAAGTACGAGCAGTACTTC.

This clonotype was picked up a small number of times. The J gene is TRBJ2-1, the V gene TRBV6-1; D assignment may be TRBD1 or TRBD2 (5 bases each). V lost 6 bases, J lost 2 bases, and 17 bases lay in between. The CDR3 runs to 16 residues. CDR1 and CDR2 from the germline V gene are MNHNS and SASEGT. CDR3 amino acids: CASSSQTWGTYNEQFF. CDR3 sequence (DNA): TGTGCCAGCAGCTCCCAAACTTGGGGGACCTACAATGAGCAGTTCTTC.

This clonotype was counted between two and nine times. The gene calls are TRBV12-3 or TRBV12-4 and TRBJ2-7; the match to TRBD1 covers 8 bases. Trimming at V came to 6 bases and at J to 3 bases, leaving 10 bases not matched to a gene. This CDR3 spans 15 amino acids. This chain's CDR3 is CASSPPGQDYYEQYF. CDR3 bases: TGTGCCAGCAGCCCGCCGGGACAGGACTACTACGAGCAGTACTTC.

This clonotype was counted ten times or more. The chain recombines TRBV20-1 with TRBJ1-1; D ambiguous. CDR3 length: 14 amino acids. Germline CDR1 is DFQATT and CDR2 is SNEGSKA (reference sequence). V was cut by 1 base and J by 0 bases, with 9 bases left in between. The CDR3 is CSARVDRLNTEAFF. For the CDR3, the DNA is TGCAGTGCTAGAGTGGACCGATTGAACACTGAAGCTTTCTTT.

The J gene is TRBJ2-2, the V gene TRBV5-6; D gene unclear. Germline loops: CDR1 SGHDT, CDR2 YYEEEE. The V end was cut by 4 bases, the J end by 6 bases, with 10 bases between. There are 13 residues in the CDR3. CDR3 coding DNA: TGTGCCAGCAGCCCGGCCGGTTCCGGGGAGCTGTTTTTT. Its protein product is CASSPAGSGELFF.

This clonotype was counted a few times. The rearrangement links TRBV12-3 or TRBV12-4 to TRBJ2-3, with TRBD2 identical over 9 bases. The CDR3 consists of 15 residues. With 6 bases clipped from V and 7 bases from J, the junction kept 11 bases outside the gene matches. The CDR3 DNA reads TGTGCCAGCAGGCTAGCGGGGAGCCTCACCTATACGCAGTATTTT. This gives the protein CASRLAGSLTYTQYF.

A few counts support this clonotype. This CDR3 reads CSVEINRGNSQETQYF. The CDR3 DNA reads TGCAGCGTTGAAATAAACAGGGGGAATAGCCAAGAGACCCAGTACTTC. This chain uses TRBV29-1 with TRBJ2-5, with 8 bases aligning to TRBD1. V shed 2 bases, J shed 1 base, and the junction held 9 bases outside the gene matches. The CDR3 is 16 amino acids. Germline V gives CDR1 SQVTM, CDR2 ANQGSEA.

This rearrangement joins TRBV12-3 or TRBV12-4 to TRBJ1-1; 7 bases map to TRBD1. V lost 11 bases, J lost 0 bases, and 9 bases stayed unmatched. The CDR3 is made up of 14 amino acids. The CDR3 reads CAGGDRDVNTEAFF. Here the CDR3 DNA reads TGTGCCGGGGGAGACAGGGATGTGAACACTGAAGCTTTCTTT.